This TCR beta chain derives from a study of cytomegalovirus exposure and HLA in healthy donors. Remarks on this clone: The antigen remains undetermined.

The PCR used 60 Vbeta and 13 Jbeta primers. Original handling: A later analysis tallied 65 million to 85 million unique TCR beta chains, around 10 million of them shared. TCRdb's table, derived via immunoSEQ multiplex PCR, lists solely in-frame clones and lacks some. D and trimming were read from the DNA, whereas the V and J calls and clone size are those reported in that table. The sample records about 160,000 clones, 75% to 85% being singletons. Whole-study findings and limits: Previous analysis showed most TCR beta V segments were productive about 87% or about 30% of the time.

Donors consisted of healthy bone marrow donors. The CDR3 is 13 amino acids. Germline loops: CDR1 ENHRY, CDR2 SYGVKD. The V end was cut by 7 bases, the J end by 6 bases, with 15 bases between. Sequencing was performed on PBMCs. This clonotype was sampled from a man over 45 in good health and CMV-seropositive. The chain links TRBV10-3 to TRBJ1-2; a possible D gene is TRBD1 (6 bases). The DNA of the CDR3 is TGTGCCATCAAGGAGACAGACAGGCATGGCTACACCTTC. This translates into CAIKETDRHGYTF.